What follows are 10 T cell receptor beta chains derived from one specimen sequenced in a study of T cells in Graves' hyperthyroidism and ophthalmopathy. Regions amplified from RNA transcripts were the TCR beta CDR3 regions. First-round RT-PCR with HTBI primers amplified the TCR CDR3 region. MiXCR was run by TCRdb on the multiplex PCR reads, yielding one entry per CDR3 protein. The sample has nearly 750,000 distinct CDR3 sequences; roughly 32% are singletons. Sequencing was performed on blood. These receptor sequences come from a woman aged 35 to 49 with Graves' hyperthyroidism.

The rearrangement joins TRBV28 to TRBJ1-2, with D uncertain. This CDR3 has 11 amino acids. Trimming cost V 6 bases and J 4 bases, with 6 bases left between them. The germline V gene encodes CDR1 MDHEN and CDR2 SYDVKM. The CDR3 sequence: CASRGLYGYTF. In DNA form, the CDR3 reads TGTGCCAGCAGGGGTCTCTATGGCTACACCTTC.

V usage is TRBV11-2 and J usage is TRBJ1-1; no firm D call. CDR3 length: 16 residues. V lost 3 bases and J 0 bases, leaving 14 bases between the germline ends. Germline values: CDR1 SGHAT, CDR2 FQNNGV. In DNA form, the CDR3 reads TGTGCCAGCAGCTTCACTGGTTTCGGGATGAACACTGAAGCTTTCTTT. It encodes CASSFTGFGMNTEAFF.

At least ten counts were recorded for this clonotype. The CDR3 loop is CASSEPGTSGTYEQYF. CDR3 DNA sequence: TGCGCCAGCAGTGAGCCCGGGACTAGCGGAACCTACGAGCAGTACTTC. The chain combines TRBV10-1 with TRBJ2-7; the match to TRBD2 covers 11 bases. Germline CDR1 is WNHNN and CDR2 is SYGVQD (reference sequence). V trimming: 2 bases; J trimming: 2 bases; junction bases outside the gene matches: 5. The CDR3 sequence is 16 residues long.

This clonotype appeared many times. J is TRBJ2-6 and V is TRBV12-3 or TRBV12-4, with 8 nucleotides matching TRBD1. The junction had 4 bases not matched to a gene; V was cut back by 6 bases and J by 0 bases. The CDR3 has 16 amino acids. CDR3 sequence (DNA): TGTGCCAGCAGCGGACAGGGAGTCTCTGGGGCCAACGTCCTGACTTTC. Its translation: CASSGQGVSGANVLTF.

This chain links TRBV11-1 with TRBJ2-5; 9 bases fit TRBD1. There are 17 residues in the CDR3. V was clipped by 6 bases and J by 4 bases; unmatched bases: 15. Looked up from germline, CDR1 is SGHAT and CDR2 is FQDESV (reference sequence). The CDR3 DNA reads as TGTGCCAGCAGTTACAGGCCGGGACAGGGCACTGGAGAGACCCAGTACTTC. Translated: CASSYRPGQGTGETQYF.

This clonotype was counted many times. The junction does not match germline at one end; this may be a read error. The rearrangement links TRBV2 to TRBJ1-2; 7 bases map to TRBD1. The CDR3 is made up of 15 amino acids. Germline values: CDR1 SNHLY, CDR2 FYNNEI. Here the CDR3 DNA reads TGTGCCAGCAGTCCCCCGGAGAGGACAGGAGATGGCTACACTTTC. Translating it yields CASSPPERTGDGYTF.

V and J are TRBV4-1 and TRBJ2-7; 8 bases fit TRBD2. V lost 2 bases, J lost 7 bases, and 16 bases stayed unmatched. This CDR3 has 17 residues. Germline V gene sequence: CDR1 MGHRA, CDR2 YSYEKL. CDR3 DNA sequence: TGCGCCAGCAGCCAATTGAGGCGGGAGGCCTACACCGGGGAGCAGTACTTC. Translating gives CASSQLRREAYTGEQYF.

This clonotype was recorded only once. V usage is TRBV7-2 and J usage is TRBJ2-7; TRBD2 is a possible D gene (6 bases). There are 14 residues in the CDR3. CDR1 and CDR2 from the germline V gene are SGHTA and FQGNSA. The V gene lost 5 bases and the J gene lost 9 bases, with 20 bases spanning the gap. Here the CDR3 reads CASSPRDDEGGQYF. The DNA of the CDR3 is TGTGCCAGCAGCCCGCGGGACGACGAGGGCGGGCAGTACTTC. Full variable domain (remainder filled in from reference TRBV7-2 and TRBJ2-7): GAGVSQSPSNKVTEKGKDVELRCDPISGHTALYWYRQSLGQGLEFLIYFQGNSAPDKSGLPSDRFSAERTGGSVSTLTIQRTQQEDSAVYLCASSPRDDEGGQYFGPGTRLTVT.

V usage is TRBV20-1 and J usage is TRBJ2-5; 8 bases fit TRBD2. The length of the CDR3 is 12 residues. The V segment lost 5 bases and the J segment 5 bases; nucleotides outside the gene matches: 4. Germline values: CDR1 DFQATT, CDR2 SNEGSKA (reference sequence). The CDR3 loop reads CSADGGDETQYF. The CDR3, as DNA: TGCAGTGCTGACGGGGGGGATGAGACCCAGTACTTC.

Remarks on this clonotype: This may stem from a read error, because a much larger clone lies one nucleotide away. The chain combines TRBV20-1 with TRBJ1-1; D not resolved. The CDR3 totals 11 residues. The germline V gene has CDR1 DFQATT and CDR2 SNEGSKA (reference sequence). Trimming took 5 bases from V and 6 from J, leaving 10 bases between them. The CDR3 protein is CSAGRFPEAFF. As DNA, the CDR3 is TGCAGTGCTGGTCGTTTTCCTGAAGCTTTCTTT.